Shown below are 25 T cell receptor beta chains from a single sample sequenced in a study of T cells after posttransplantation cyclophosphamide. Assay used: immunoSEQ multiplex PCR; TCRdb lists only in-frame clones, some missing. There are more than 40,000 clones in the sample, none observed a single time. Sequenced input: PBMCs. Every receptor here comes from a man in his forties or fifties in good health, CMV-negative, and a related stem cell transplant donor.

There are many counts of this clone. The V call is TRBV2, the J call TRBJ2-1; D gene unclear. The CDR3 contains 12 residues. The ends were cut back, 10 bases at V and 8 bases at J, with 15 bases in the middle. The germline CDR1 and CDR2 sequences are SNHLY and FYNNEI. DNA of the CDR3: TGTGCCACCGGCCGAGCGTTGGATGAGCAGTTCTTC. It yields the protein CATGRALDEQFF.

This clone showed up many times. This chain uses TRBV29-1 with TRBJ1-3; no clear D gene. V shed 6 bases and J shed 4 bases, with 16 bases lying between them. CDR1 SQVTM and CDR2 ANQGSEA come from the germline V gene. The CDR3 extends over 14 amino acids. In DNA form, the CDR3 reads TGCAGCGTCGTAAAAGATGGACTGGGAAACACCATATATTTT. Translation gives CSVVKDGLGNTIYF. Drawing the rest from reference TRBV29-1 and TRBJ1-3, the complete variable domain is SAVISQKPSRDICQRGTSLTIQCQVDSQVTMMFWYRQQPGQSLTLIATANQGSEATYESGFVIDKFPISRPNLTFSTLTVSNMSPEDSSIYLCSVVKDGLGNTIYFGEGSWLTVV.

This clone was detected many times. The V and J genes are TRBV30 and TRBJ2-1; D gene unclear. CDR3 length: 15 amino acids. V lost 6 bases and J lost 4, with 19 bases in between. Germline loops: CDR1 GTSNPN, CDR2 SVGIG (reference sequence). The CDR3 region is CACRRGRTAYNEQFF. As DNA, the CDR3 is TGTGCCTGTCGCCGAGGTAGAACCGCATACAATGAGCAGTTCTTC.

This clone showed up many times. The V and J genes are TRBV10-3 and TRBJ2-7; 8 bases agree with TRBD2. The germline V gene has CDR1 ENHRY and CDR2 SYGVKD. J gave up 3 bases and V 5 bases, and 12 bases lay outside the gene matches. The CDR3 consists of 16 residues. This chain's CDR3 is CAISHSRRTSHYEQYF. CDR3 DNA sequence: TGTGCCATCAGTCACTCTCGGCGGACTAGCCACTACGAGCAGTACTTC.

This clone was counted at least ten times. The chain joins TRBV6-1 to TRBJ2-7, with a weak D call TRBD1 (6 bases). Germline V CDR1 and CDR2: MNHNS, SASEGT. This CDR3 has 13 amino acids. V was cut by 6 bases and J by 3 bases, with 12 bases left in between. CDR3 bases: TGTGCCAGCAGGGAGGACAGTATCTACGAGCAGTACTTC. This sequence encodes CASREDSIYEQYF.

This clone was counted many times. The CDR3 DNA is TGTGCCAGCAGCTTTAGGCTACAGGGGGGTTATGAGCAGTTCTTC. Amino acids: CASSFRLQGGYEQFF. V gene TRBV11-3 combines with J gene TRBJ2-1, with 8 bases identical to TRBD1. The V gene end was trimmed by 3 bases and the J gene end by 8 bases; junction bases not matched to a gene: 9. The CDR3 is 15 residues long. Germline V CDR1 and CDR2: SGHNT, YENEEA.

This clone has ten or more counts. The gene calls are TRBV27 and TRBJ1-5; D might be TRBD1 (6 bases). The germline V gene encodes CDR1 MNHEY and CDR2 SMNVEV (reference sequence). The CDR3 runs 14 residues. Trimming stripped 5 bases from V and 5 bases from J, with 13 bases between. CDR3 sequence: CASSMNRAHQPQHF. CDR3 coding DNA: TGTGCCAGCAGTATGAACAGGGCTCATCAGCCCCAGCATTTT.

This clone was detected many times. The gene calls are TRBV7-6 and TRBJ2-1; a possible D gene is TRBD1 (6 bases). The ends were cut back, 9 bases at V and 6 bases at J, with 21 bases in the middle. The germline V gene encodes CDR1 SGHVS and CDR2 FNYEAQ. The CDR3 spans 15 residues. CDR3 bases: TGTGCCAGTAGCATAGTTGGGGGCTCAGGCAATGAGCAGTTCTTC. It is translated as CASSIVGGSGNEQFF. The variable domain in full, with the rest retrieved from reference TRBV7-6 and TRBJ2-1, is GAGVSQSPRYKVTKRGQDVALRCDPISGHVSLYWYRQALGQGPEFLTYFNYEAQQDKSGLPNDRFSAERPEGSISTLTIQRTEQRDSAMYRCASSIVGGSGNEQFFGPGTRLTVL.

This clone was detected many times. The J gene is TRBJ1-1, the V gene TRBV7-2; D is perhaps TRBD1 (6 bases). Germline lookup yields CDR1 SGHTA and CDR2 FQGNSA. The CDR3 is made up of 14 amino acids. Trimming cost V 2 bases and J 3 bases, with 10 bases left between them. The CDR3 DNA follows: TGTGCCAGCAGCTTATCCAGGGGTGACACTGAAGCTTTCTTT. Its protein product is CASSLSRGDTEAFF.

The J gene is TRBJ2-7, the V gene TRBV6-1, with D possibly being TRBD2 (7 bases). The germline V and J ends were trimmed by 10 bases and 5 bases, with 21 bases remaining between them. The germline V gene encodes CDR1 MNHNS and CDR2 SASEGT. This CDR3 has 14 residues. This chain's CDR3 is CATSGGRRIDEQYF. CDR3 nucleotides: TGTGCCACCTCGGGGGGCAGAAGGATCGACGAGCAGTACTTC.

This clone was observed at least ten times. The J gene is TRBJ1-5, the V gene TRBV6-5; D is uncertain. The CDR3 sequence is 12 residues long. Trimming shortened V by 4 bases and J by 9 bases, and 10 bases separated the two germline ends. The V gene's germline CDR1 is MNHEY and CDR2 SVGAGI. CDR3 sequence: CASSSPGGPQHF. CDR3 coding DNA: TGTGCCAGCAGTTCCCCGGGAGGGCCCCAGCATTTT.

In this sample, this clone turned up many times. The chain combines TRBV6-4 with TRBJ1-1; unclear D gene. Deletions cut 4 bases from V and 0 bases from J, with 6 bases between. The CDR3 loop spans 13 amino acids. Looked up from germline, CDR1 is MRHNA and CDR2 is SNTAGT. DNA for the CDR3: TGTGCCAGCAGTGGAGAAGTGAACACTGAAGCTTTCTTT. Protein sequence: CASSGEVNTEAFF.

The table lists this clone with many counts. This sequence joins TRBV6-5 and TRBJ2-7, with TRBD1 matching over 11 bases. The V gene's germline CDR1 is MNHEY and CDR2 SVGAGI. V was clipped by 1 base and J by 5 bases; unmatched bases: 7. CDR3 length equals 16 residues. The CDR3 loop is CASSYFPGQGVNEQYF. The CDR3 DNA follows: TGTGCCAGCAGTTACTTCCCGGGACAGGGGGTCAACGAGCAGTACTTC.

Many counts were recorded for this clone. V and J are TRBV29-1 and TRBJ1-1; the D gene is possibly TRBD1 (5 bases). V lost 6 bases and J 5 bases, leaving 16 bases between the germline ends. The CDR3 has 13 amino acids. Germline V lookup: CDR1 SQVTM, CDR2 ANQGSEA. CDR3 DNA: TGCAGCGTCCCTTGGGGGGATGATACTGAAGCTTTCTTT. This translates into CSVPWGDDTEAFF.

This clone was observed at least ten times. The chain joins TRBV5-6 to TRBJ1-5; D is undetermined. The germline V and J ends were trimmed by 6 bases and 10 bases, with 17 bases remaining between them. The CDR3 totals 13 residues. CDR1 is SGHDT, CDR2 YYEEEE, per germline. CDR3 in DNA: TGTGCCAGCACCAGGATCGGGAGACTCCCCCAGCATTTT. As protein: CASTRIGRLPQHF.

This clone was picked up many times. V and J are TRBV7-8 and TRBJ1-2, with TRBD1 as a possible D gene (6 bases). CDR1 is SGHVS and CDR2 is FQNEAQ in the germline V gene. V was trimmed by 5 bases and J by 0 bases, leaving 19 bases between them. This CDR3 comprises 17 residues. The CDR3 DNA follows: TGTGCCAGCAGCGCGCGGATACAGGGCCTTACTAACTATGGCTACACCTTC. Translating gives CASSARIQGLTNYGYTF.

This clone was seen at least ten times. This sequence joins TRBV7-2 and TRBJ2-4; D remains ambiguous. This CDR3 has 12 amino acids. Trimming pared 5 bases from V and 4 bases from J, leaving 6 bases between. CDR1 and CDR2 from the germline V gene are SGHTA and FQGNSA. The CDR3 loop reads CASSQLKNIQYF. CDR3 bases: TGTGCCAGCAGCCAACTAAAAAACATTCAGTACTTC.

In its sample, this clone was seen many times. This chain links TRBV5-1 with TRBJ1-2; D unresolved. Germline V gives CDR1 SGHRS, CDR2 YFSETQ. The CDR3 consists of 12 residues. Trimming removed 0 bases from V and 5 bases from J, with 5 bases in between. CDR3 bases: TGCGCCAGCAGCTTGGTCGGGTATGGCTACACCTTC. This encodes CASSLVGYGYTF.

This clone came up many times. V gene TRBV28 combines with J gene TRBJ1-5; 10 bases fit TRBD1. The CDR3 is 14 residues long. Per germline, CDR1 MDHEN and CDR2 SYDVKM. With V trimmed by 7 bases and J by 6 bases, 6 bases remained unmatched. The CDR3 sequence is CASIGTGVGQPQHF. CDR3 DNA sequence: TGTGCCAGCATTGGGACAGGGGTAGGTCAGCCCCAGCATTTT.

This clone occurred many times. V and J are TRBV28 and TRBJ2-7, with D maybe TRBD2 (5 bases). Trimming took 5 bases from V and 4 from J, leaving 21 bases between them. This CDR3 comprises 16 residues. The germline CDR1 and CDR2 sequences are MDHEN and SYDVKM. CDR3: CASSPLSWAGPYEQYF. The CDR3 DNA sequence: TGTGCCAGCAGTCCCCTGAGTTGGGCGGGTCCGTACGAGCAGTACTTC.

This clone has a count of ten or more. The chain links TRBV18 to TRBJ2-7, with 8 bases aligning to TRBD1. V shed 6 bases and J 6 bases; nucleotides not matched to a gene: 10. Germline CDR1 is KGHSH and CDR2 is LQKENI. The CDR3 contains 14 residues. The CDR3 DNA is TGTGCCAGCTCCCTCGGACAGGGTCAGGGCGAGCAGTACTTC. Residues: CASSLGQGQGEQYF.

This clone has a count of ten or more. The rearrangement joins TRBV6-5 to TRBJ1-5; TRBD1 matches 7 bases. This CDR3 comprises 13 residues. V lost 6 bases, J lost 3 bases, and 2 bases stayed unmatched. Germline CDR1 is MNHEY and CDR2 is SVGAGI. Here the CDR3 DNA reads TGTGCCAGCAGCGGGACAGTCAATCAGCCCCAGCATTTT. Translation gives CASSGTVNQPQHF.

This clone came up many times. The CDR3 here is CASSGMSWGDEQFF. CDR3 coding DNA: TGTGCCAGCAGTGGCATGAGTTGGGGAGACGAGCAGTTCTTC. V and J are TRBV25-1 and TRBJ2-1, with D perhaps matching TRBD2 (5 bases). Per germline, CDR1 MGHDK and CDR2 SYGVNS. The V end was cut by 4 bases, the J end by 10 bases, with 17 bases between. CDR3 size: 14 residues. Combining the CDR3 with reference TRBV25-1 and TRBJ2-1 gives the whole variable domain EADIYQTPRYLVIGTGKKITLECSQTMGHDKMYWYQQDPGMELHLIHYSYGVNSTEKGDLSSESTVSRIRTEHFPLTLESARPSHTSQYLCASSGMSWGDEQFFGPGTRLTVL.

This clone came up many times. V and J are TRBV30 and TRBJ2-4, with 10 nucleotides matching TRBD2. Germline CDR1 is GTSNPN and CDR2 is SVGIG (reference sequence). J was trimmed by 0 bases and V by 3 bases; bases with no gene match: 5. The CDR3 runs 16 residues. Written as DNA, the CDR3 is TGTGCCTGGAGCCAAGGACTAGCGGTAGCCAAAAACATTCAGTACTTC. It translates to CAWSQGLAVAKNIQYF. Complete variable domain (other parts from reference TRBV30 and TRBJ2-4): SQTIHQWPATLVQPVGSPLSLECTVEGTSNPNLYWYRQAAGRGLQLLFYSVGIGQISSEVPQNLSASRPQDRQFILSSKKLLLSDSGFYLCAWSQGLAVAKNIQYFGAGTRLSVL.

The table lists this clone with many counts. The rearrangement uses TRBV5-1 and TRBJ2-5, with TRBD2 matching over 13 bases. Germline V gene data show CDR1 as SGHRS and CDR2 as YFSETQ. CDR3 length: 17 residues. With V trimmed by 4 bases and J by 2 bases, 8 bases remained unmatched. CDR3: CASSPTLAGGLQETQYF. In DNA, the CDR3 is TGCGCCAGCAGCCCCACACTAGCGGGAGGGCTACAAGAGACCCAGTACTTC.